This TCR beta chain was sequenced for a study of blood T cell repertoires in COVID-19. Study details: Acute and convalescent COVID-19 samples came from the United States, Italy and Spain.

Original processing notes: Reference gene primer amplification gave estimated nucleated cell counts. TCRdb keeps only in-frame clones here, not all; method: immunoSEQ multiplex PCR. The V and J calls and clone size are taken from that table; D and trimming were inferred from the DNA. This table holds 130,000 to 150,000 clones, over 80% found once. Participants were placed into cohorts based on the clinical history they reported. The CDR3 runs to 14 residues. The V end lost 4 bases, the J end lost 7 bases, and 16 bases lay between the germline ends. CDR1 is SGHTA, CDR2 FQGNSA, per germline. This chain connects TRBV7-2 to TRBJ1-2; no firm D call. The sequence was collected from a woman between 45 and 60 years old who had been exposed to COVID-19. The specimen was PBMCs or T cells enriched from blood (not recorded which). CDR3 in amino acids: CASSSIEVYGGYTF. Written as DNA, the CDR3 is TGTGCCAGCAGCTCAATTGAGGTGTATGGTGGCTACACCTTC.